These T cell receptor beta chains were read from a single sample in a study of PD-1 blockade in classical Hodgkin lymphoma. The table came from immunoSEQ multiplex PCR; TCRdb's copy has only in-frame clones and leaves some out. The table lists some 2,700 clones, around 70% of them singletons. This specimen was CD8+ T cells from blood, taken at baseline. Every receptor here comes from a human donor with classical Hodgkin lymphoma. The conserved cysteine and the conserved F or W are not part of the CDR3 here. The size entry is marked missing in some rows and otherwise reads once, few, many or a size class.

abundance | j_gene | v_gene | CDR3aa
NA | TRBJ2-7 | TRBV11-2 | ASSLVHPEQY
NA | TRBJ2-1 | TRBV6-6 | ASSLLGLADNEQF
once | TRBJ2-7 | TRBV6-5 | ASSAGTGHEQY
once | TRBJ2-7 | TRBV7-9 | ASSAVNYEQY
NA | TRBJ2-3 | TRBV4-2 | ASSQERTSTDTQY
NA | TRBJ2-1 | TRBV6-5 | ASSYNQGSYNEQF
NA | TRBJ1-2 | TRBV7-2 | ASRISGDAYGYT
few | TRBJ1-2 | TRBV10-3 | AISAQQGARYGYT
NA | TRBJ2-7 | TRBV29-1 | SVVGGTGLYEQY
few | TRBJ2-2 | TRBV28 | ASSLMTGELF
NA | TRBJ1-2 | TRBV4-3 | ASSPQQGYALGYT
few | TRBJ1-5 | TRBV5-8 | ASSFGRGREGWANQPQH
NA | TRBJ2-5 | TRBV7-2 | ASSVQRGQETQY
NA | TRBJ2-7 | TRBV7-3 | ASSINAAGGPYEQY
NA | TRBJ2-5 | TRBV4-3 | ASSQDRVETQY
NA | TRBJ1-2 | TRBV28 | ASSQKRRDYGYT
NA | TRBJ2-1 | TRBV28 | ASSGWDNEQF